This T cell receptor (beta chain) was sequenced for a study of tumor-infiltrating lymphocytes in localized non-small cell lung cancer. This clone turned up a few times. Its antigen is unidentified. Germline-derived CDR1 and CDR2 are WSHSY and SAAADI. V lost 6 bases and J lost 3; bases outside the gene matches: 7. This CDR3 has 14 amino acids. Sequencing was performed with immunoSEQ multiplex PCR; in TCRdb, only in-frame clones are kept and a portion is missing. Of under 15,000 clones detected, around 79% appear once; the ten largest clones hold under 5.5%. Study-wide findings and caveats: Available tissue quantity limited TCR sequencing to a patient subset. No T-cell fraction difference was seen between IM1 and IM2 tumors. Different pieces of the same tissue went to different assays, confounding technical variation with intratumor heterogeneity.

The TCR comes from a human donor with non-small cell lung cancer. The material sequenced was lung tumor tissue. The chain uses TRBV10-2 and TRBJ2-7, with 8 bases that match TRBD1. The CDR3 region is CASRQGVANYEQYF. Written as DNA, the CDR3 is TGCGCCAGCAGACAGGGGGTCGCGAACTACGAGCAGTACTTC.